What follows describes a single TCR beta chain. This entry belongs to a study of blood T cell repertoires in COVID-19. Original data processing: Nucleated cell number was recorded as an estimate derived from reference gene primer amplification. Sequenced by immunoSEQ multiplex PCR; TCRdb stores in-frame clones only, minus some. The V and J calls and the clone size are those of that table, but D and trimming were determined from the DNA. The sample has approximately 400,000 clones, less than 90% seen once; the top ten hold less than 6%. V dropped 1 base and J dropped 7; count of bases not matched to a gene: 1. Germline V CDR1 and CDR2: SGHTA, FQGNSA. The CDR3 covers 14 residues.

The chain carries TRBV7-2 and TRBJ2-4; the match to TRBD2 covers 10 bases. The sample comprised PBMCs or T cells enriched from blood (not recorded which). The source of this sequence is a woman aged 45-60 years who had recovered from COVID-19. CDR3 loop: CASSLELAGNIQYF. CDR3 DNA: TGTGCCAGCAGCTTAGAACTAGCGGGGAACATTCAGTACTTC.